The clone carrying this T cell receptor (beta chain) appeared a few times. V lost 8 bases to trimming and J lost 6 bases; unmatched junction nucleotides: 9. The CDR3 has 14 amino acids. CDR1 SNHLY and CDR2 FYNNEI come from the germline V gene. These data originate in a study of T cell changes during pregnancy in multiple sclerosis. Sequencing used immunoSEQ multiplex PCR; TCRdb keeps in-frame clones, though not all of them. The data contain around 19,000 clones, about 89% of them seen just once; the ten biggest clones take up roughly 13%. The receptor's source is a female donor in good health, enrolled as a control in a pregnancy study. J is TRBJ1-5 and V is TRBV2, with TRBD1 matching over 8 bases. The source material was CD8+ T cells from peripheral blood mononuclear cells, sampled in the third trimester of pregnancy. CDR3 in amino acids: CASATGEEVQPQHF. The DNA of the CDR3 is TGTGCCAGCGCGACAGGGGAGGAGGTTCAGCCCCAGCATTTT.